The next 27 T cell receptor beta chains were all read from a single sample in a study of shared clonotypes between healthy human individuals. Produced via immunoSEQ multiplex PCR; TCRdb's table is partial and in-frame only. Among more than 2,000,000 clones, 90% to 95% were seen once, and the ten largest hold about 0.13%. The sequenced sample consisted of naive CD4+ T cells sorted from blood. Stated subset: CD45RA+ positively selected. All receptors come from a man aged 18 to 30 in good health.

The rearrangement links TRBV10-3 to TRBJ2-5; 8 bases line up with TRBD2. The length of the CDR3 is 15 residues. Germline V gives CDR1 ENHRY, CDR2 SYGVKD. V gave up 6 bases and J gave up 1 base; unmatched junction bases: 7. Here the CDR3 DNA reads TGTGCCATCAGAGGGGTAGCGGGGAGCCAAGAGACCCAGTACTTC. It codes for CAIRGVAGSQETQYF.

Turning to this clone: Other nucleotide sequences from this sample produce the same CDR3. The chain employs TRBV5-1 and TRBJ2-5, with D possibly TRBD1 on 7 matching bases. The CDR3 sequence is 14 residues long. The V end was cut by 4 bases, the J end by 2 bases, with 12 bases between. The V gene's germline CDR1 is SGHRS and CDR2 YFSETQ. The CDR3 here is CASSQAGGQETQYF. Written as DNA, the CDR3 is TGCGCCAGCAGCCAAGCAGGGGGGCAAGAGACCCAGTACTTC.

The rearrangement uses TRBV11-2 and TRBJ2-7; D is unclear. Germline V gene lookup returns CDR1 SGHAT and CDR2 FQNNGV. V lost 1 base, J lost 6 bases, and 16 bases lay in between. This CDR3 spans 15 amino acids. The CDR3 sequence: CASSLGGRLVSEQYF. For the CDR3, the DNA is TGTGCCAGCAGCTTAGGCGGCAGGCTAGTCTCCGAGCAGTACTTC.

The chain employs TRBV11-2 and TRBJ2-7; D ambiguous. The germline V gene encodes CDR1 SGHAT and CDR2 FQNNGV. The CDR3 spans 15 residues. Trimming took 5 bases from V and 0 from J, leaving 14 bases between them. This CDR3 is CASSRELDHSYEQYF. The CDR3 DNA reads TGTGCCAGCAGCCGAGAGTTGGACCACTCCTACGAGCAGTACTTC.

The chain recombines TRBV5-1 with TRBJ2-4; D gene unclear. The CDR3 consists of 15 residues. Germline V gene sequence: CDR1 SGHRS, CDR2 YFSETQ. V was trimmed by 0 bases and J by 8 bases, leaving 15 bases between them. In DNA, the CDR3 is TGCGCCAGCAGCTTGGAACGGGCGCGCCTGGACATTCAGTACTTC. Residues: CASSLERARLDIQYF.

With regard to this clone: In the same sample, other DNA sequences code for this CDR3. The chain has TRBV5-4 and TRBJ2-3; D remains ambiguous. CDR1 and CDR2 from the germline V gene are SGHNT and YYREEE (reference sequence). V dropped 0 bases and J dropped 5 bases, with 4 bases sitting between them. CDR3 length equals 12 residues. The CDR3 is CASSLDGDTQYF. CDR3 sequence (DNA): TGTGCCAGCAGCTTGGATGGAGATACGCAGTATTTT.

The V gene is TRBV7-8, the J gene TRBJ2-7; D is possibly TRBD2 (5 bases). Germline assignment: CDR1 SGHVS and CDR2 FQNEAQ. The CDR3 length is 14 residues. Trimming took 5 bases from V and 1 from J, leaving 12 bases between them. In nucleotides, the CDR3 is TGTGCCAGCAGCCCGACCGGGGTATCCTACGAGCAGTACTTC. Translation: CASSPTGVSYEQYF.

V usage is TRBV6-5 and J usage is TRBJ2-5, with 7 bases aligning to TRBD2. CDR1 and CDR2 (germline): MNHEY, SVGAGI. V was clipped by 5 bases and J by 5 bases; unmatched bases: 5. The CDR3 is made up of 13 amino acids. The CDR3 loop reads CASSRGVAETQYF. The CDR3 DNA sequence: TGTGCCAGCAGTCGGGGGGTGGCGGAGACCCAGTACTTC.

The chain employs TRBV5-3 and TRBJ1-2; 8 bases match TRBD1. TRBV5-3 is an ORF, and what it does is uncertain. Trimming removed 4 bases from V and 8 bases from J; junction bases left unmatched: 10. CDR3 length equals 14 residues. DNA for the CDR3: TGTGCCAGAAGCCTAAGGACAGGGACAAAAGGCTACACCTTC. Translating it yields CARSLRTGTKGYTF.

This clone has a handful of counts. The rearrangement joins TRBV19 to TRBJ1-1, with D unresolved. The V and J ends lost 3 bases and 0 bases respectively, with 5 bases between them. The CDR3 contains 13 residues. Germline V lookup: CDR1 LNHDA, CDR2 SQIVND (reference sequence). CDR3 nucleotide sequence: TGTGCCAGTAGTATGAAATTGAACACTGAAGCTTTCTTT. Amino acid sequence: CASSMKLNTEAFF.

The rearrangement joins TRBV4-1 to TRBJ2-5; the D gene is possibly TRBD2 (6 bases). There are 16 residues in the CDR3. The V gene lost 4 bases and the J gene lost 5 bases, with 20 bases spanning the gap. Germline lookup yields CDR1 MGHRA and CDR2 YSYEKL. The CDR3 loop reads CASSRRDGSLRETQYF. In DNA, the CDR3 is TGCGCCAGCAGCCGGCGGGACGGATCACTTCGGGAGACCCAGTACTTC.

V and J are TRBV5-1 and TRBJ2-7; 11 nucleotides align to TRBD2. Germline CDR1 is SGHRS and CDR2 is YFSETQ. Trimming removed 4 bases from V and 0 bases from J; junction bases left unmatched: 3. This CDR3 region has 15 residues. The CDR3 DNA reads TGCGCCAGCAGCCGTAGCGGGAGGGCCTCCTACGAGCAGTACTTC. This sequence encodes CASSRSGRASYEQYF.

The chain couples TRBV29-1 to TRBJ2-7; 7 bases are shared with TRBD1. Germline V CDR1 and CDR2: SQVTM, ANQGSEA. There are 15 residues in the CDR3. V dropped 3 bases and J dropped 0; count of bases not matched to a gene: 8. For the CDR3, the DNA is TGCAGCGTTGACAGGACAGGAGCGAGCTCCTACGAGCAGTACTTC. It encodes CSVDRTGASSYEQYF.

The chain combines TRBV18 with TRBJ1-4, with 7 bases aligning to TRBD1. V lost 6 bases, J lost 8 bases, and 15 bases stayed unmatched. The CDR3 spans 16 residues. Germline CDR1 reads KGHSH; CDR2 reads LQKENI. In DNA, the CDR3 is TGTGCCAGCTCCCTCAACGCAGAGGGGGCAGGAGAAAAACTGTTTTTT. Translation gives CASSLNAEGAGEKLFF. The full variable domain, rest sourced from reference TRBV18 and TRBJ1-4, is NAGVMQNPRHLVRRRGQEARLRCSPMKGHSHVYWYRQLPEEGLKFMVYLQKENIIDESGMPKERFSAEFPKEGPSILRIQQVVRGDSAAYFCASSLNAEGAGEKLFFGSGTQLSVL.

This clone came up a few times. V is TRBV19 and J is TRBJ1-5; D uncertain. The V and J ends lost 5 bases and 7 bases respectively, with 15 bases between them. Germline CDR1 is LNHDA and CDR2 is SQIVND (reference sequence). The CDR3 sequence is 14 residues long. The CDR3 loop reads CASSPQGGVQPQHF. The CDR3 DNA reads TGTGCCAGTAGTCCCCAAGGAGGTGTACAGCCCCAGCATTTT.

Turning to this clone: The junction departs from the called germline gene at one end, perhaps through a read error. J is TRBJ2-4 and V is TRBV7-7; D gene uncertain. CDR1 is SSHAT, CDR2 FNYEAQ, per germline (reference sequence). The CDR3 consists of 13 residues. CDR3 sequence: CASSLGPQNIQYF. CDR3 nucleotide sequence: TGTGCTAGCAGCTTAGGCCCCCAAAACATTCAGTACTTC.

The gene calls are TRBV5-1 and TRBJ2-6; D may correspond to TRBD1 or TRBD2 (5 bases each). CDR1 and CDR2 from the germline V gene are SGHRS and YFSETQ. This CDR3 is 16 amino acids long. The V end lost 0 bases, the J end lost 2 bases, and 9 bases lay between the germline ends. The CDR3 region is CASSLAGATGANVLTF. The DNA for the CDR3 is TGCGCCAGCAGCTTGGCCGGGGCGACTGGGGCCAACGTCCTGACTTTC.

J is TRBJ2-7 and V is TRBV7-6; no firm D call. From germline, CDR1 is SGHVS and CDR2 FNYEAQ. V shed 1 base and J shed 0 bases, with 10 bases lying between them. The CDR3 runs to 15 residues. For the CDR3, the DNA is TGTGCCAGCAGCTTAGAGGACCAGAGCTCCTACGAGCAGTACTTC. Residues: CASSLEDQSSYEQYF.

A note on this clone: The DNA is omitted, as the CDR3 cannot be located on it reliably, and the CDR3 follows TCRdb's listing. The chain uses TRBV7-8 and TRBJ2-7. From its first to its last residue, the CDR3 has 15 amino acids. CDR1 is SGHVS, CDR2 FQNEAQ, per germline. CDR3 residues: CASSFGPGTSGEQYF.

This chain links TRBV7-9 with TRBJ2-1; 8 bases fit TRBD2. CDR3 length: 13 amino acids. Per the germline V gene, CDR1 is SEHNR and CDR2 is FQNEAQ (reference sequence). J lost 6 bases, V lost 3 bases, and 1 base had no gene match. CDR3 amino acids: CASSLGLVNEQFF. The CDR3 DNA is TGTGCCAGCAGCTTGGGACTAGTCAATGAGCAGTTCTTC. The full variable domain, rest sourced from reference TRBV7-9 and TRBJ2-1, is DTGVSQNPRHKITKRGQNVTFRCDPISEHNRLYWYRQTLGQGPEFLTYFQNEAQLEKSRLLSDRFSAERPKGSFSTLEIQRTEQGDSAMYLCASSLGLVNEQFFGPGTRLTVL.

This chain uses TRBV29-1 with TRBJ1-3; no definite D call. Germline-derived CDR1 and CDR2 are SQVTM and ANQGSEA. CDR3 length: 14 residues. V was shortened by 5 bases and J by 8 bases, with 19 bases between the two germline ends. CDR3 sequence reads: CSVRLSSAVDTIYF. For the CDR3, the DNA is TGCAGCGTTAGGCTCTCCTCGGCGGTGGACACCATATATTTT.

Of note for this clone: Relative to the germline gene, one junction end is altered; a read error may explain this. The V gene is TRBV7-7, the J gene TRBJ1-6; D unresolved. Germline CDR1 and CDR2: SSHAT and FNYEAQ (reference sequence). The CDR3 has 14 amino acids. Written as DNA, the CDR3 is TGTGCTAGCATCCAGCTCGACCCTTATTCACCCCTCCACTTT. Residues: CASIQLDPYSPLHF.

This rearrangement joins TRBV2 to TRBJ2-3; TRBD2 agrees at 9 bases. Trimming removed 8 bases from V and 7 bases from J; junction bases left unmatched: 10. The CDR3 is 14 amino acids. Germline V CDR1 and CDR2: SNHLY, FYNNEI. The CDR3 protein is CASGSGGSRNTQYF. The CDR3 nucleotides read TGTGCCAGCGGTAGCGGGGGCAGCAGGAATACGCAGTATTTT.

This clone occurred a few times. The chain carries TRBV10-1 and TRBJ1-1, with D hard to call. This CDR3 has 13 residues. With 7 bases removed from V and 3 bases from J, the gap between germline ends came to 12 bases. The germline gives CDR1 WNHNN, CDR2 SYGVQD (reference sequence). The CDR3 DNA is TGCGCCAGCATGGATTCTACCGACACTGAAGCTTTCTTT. The encoded protein is CASMDSTDTEAFF.

Note on this clone: The conserved phenylalanine or tryptophan is not found at the CDR3 terminus, so this likely reflects a read error. The DNA is omitted, as the CDR3 cannot be located on it reliably, and the CDR3 follows TCRdb's listing. CDR3 residues: CASSGPGRVIC. The chain joins TRBV6-1 to TRBJ1-6. Germline V gene data show CDR1 as MNHNS and CDR2 as SASEGT. The CDR3 is made up of 11 amino acids, end residues included.

The chain joins TRBV6-5 to TRBJ2-7; TRBD2 matches 7 bases. This CDR3 is 15 amino acids long. The V and J ends lost 6 bases and 6 bases, in that order; junction bases with no gene match: 14. CDR1 is MNHEY and CDR2 is SVGAGI in the germline V gene. CDR3 amino acids: CASRDLAGAHSEQYF. CDR3 in DNA: TGTGCCAGCAGGGATTTGGCGGGAGCTCACTCCGAGCAGTACTTC.

About this clone itself: Other DNA sequences of this sample code for an identical CDR3. The chain joins TRBV7-9 to TRBJ2-7; D gene uncertain. This CDR3 spans 12 amino acids. V lost 3 bases, J lost 3 bases, and 6 bases lay in between. Per the germline V gene, CDR1 is SEHNR and CDR2 is FQNEAQ (reference sequence). The CDR3 reads CASSLYVYEQYF. The CDR3 DNA reads as TGTGCCAGCAGCTTGTACGTCTACGAGCAGTACTTC.